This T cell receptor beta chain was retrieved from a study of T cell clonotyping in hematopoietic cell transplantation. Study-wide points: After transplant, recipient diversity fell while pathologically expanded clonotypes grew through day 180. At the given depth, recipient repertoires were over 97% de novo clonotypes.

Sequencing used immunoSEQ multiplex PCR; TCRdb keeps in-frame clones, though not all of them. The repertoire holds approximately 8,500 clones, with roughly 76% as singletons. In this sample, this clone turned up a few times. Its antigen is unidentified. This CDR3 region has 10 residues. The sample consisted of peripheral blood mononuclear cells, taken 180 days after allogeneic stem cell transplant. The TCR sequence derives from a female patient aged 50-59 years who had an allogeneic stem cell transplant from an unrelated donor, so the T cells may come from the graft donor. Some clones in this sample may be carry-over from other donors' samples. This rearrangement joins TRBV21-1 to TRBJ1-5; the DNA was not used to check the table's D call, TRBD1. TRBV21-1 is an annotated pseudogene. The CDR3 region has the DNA TGTGCCCAGGGAATCCAGCCCCAGCATTTT. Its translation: CAQGIQPQHF.